What follows are 14 T cell receptor beta chains derived from one specimen sequenced in a study of shared clonotypes between healthy human individuals. Assay: immunoSEQ multiplex PCR; the TCRdb copy retains only in-frame clones and omits some. The data show more than 2 million clones, 85% to 95% seen once. Source material: naive CD4+ T cells sorted from blood. Described subset: CD45RA+ positively selected. Receptors were obtained from a man aged 18 to 29 in good health.

On this clone itself: At the DNA level, this CDR3 is encoded by other sequences in the same sample as well. The J gene is TRBJ2-3, the V gene TRBV11-3, with 7 bases that match TRBD2. The length of the CDR3 is 15 residues. Germline assignment: CDR1 SGHNT and CDR2 YENEEA. V lost 0 bases to trimming and J lost 1 base; unmatched junction nucleotides: 1. CDR3 protein: CASSLDGGGTDTQYF. DNA for the CDR3: TGTGCCAGCAGCTTAGATGGGGGGGGCACAGATACGCAGTATTTT. Using reference TRBV11-3 and TRBJ2-3 for the parts outside the CDR3, the full variable domain is EAGVVQSPRYKIIEKKQPVAFWCNPISGHNTLYWYLQNLGQGPELLIRYENEEAVDDSQLPKDRFSAERLKGVDSTLKIQPAELGDSAVYLCASSLDGGGTDTQYFGPGTRLTVL.

The genes are TRBV10-3 and TRBJ2-7; D possibly uses TRBD1 or TRBD2 (5 bases each). CDR3 length: 13 amino acids. Germline CDR1 reads ENHRY; CDR2 reads SYGVKD. Trimming removed 3 bases from V and 6 bases from J, with 12 bases in between. The CDR3 DNA follows: TGTGCCATCAGTGAATGGGACGTAGGCGAGCAGTACTTC. Translated, it gives CAISEWDVGEQYF.

The V call is TRBV18, the J call TRBJ1-1; 7 bases match TRBD1. This CDR3 is built from 15 residues. V dropped 2 bases and J dropped 5; count of bases not matched to a gene: 8. Germline-derived CDR1 and CDR2 are KGHSH and LQKENI. CDR3 loop: CASSPATGPGTEAFF. The CDR3 nucleotides are TGTGCCAGCTCACCAGCGACAGGGCCGGGAACTGAAGCTTTCTTT.

On this clone itself: One end of the junction fails to match germline, which may point to a read error. The chain recombines TRBV7-2 with TRBJ2-3, with 8 bases matching TRBD2. The CDR3 length is 18 residues. The germline V gene has CDR1 SGHTA and CDR2 FQGNSA. The CDR3 region has the DNA TGTGCCAGCAGCGTAGCCAGCGGGAGCTTTTATAGTACAGATACGCAGTATTTT. Translating it yields CASSVASGSFYSTDTQYF.

The chain carries TRBV7-8 and TRBJ2-1; 8 nucleotides line up with TRBD2. V was clipped by 2 bases and J by 9 bases; unmatched bases: 9. Germline assignment: CDR1 SGHVS and CDR2 FQNEAQ. The CDR3 covers 15 residues. In nucleotides, the CDR3 is TGTGCCAGCAGCTTACCGGGACTAGAGGGCGGTGAGCAGTTCTTC. Its protein product is CASSLPGLEGGEQFF.

This chain uses TRBV5-1 with TRBJ1-6, with 9 positions matching TRBD1. J was trimmed by 8 bases and V by 4 bases; bases with no gene match: 4. In germline, CDR1 is SGHRS, CDR2 YFSETQ. The CDR3 extends over 14 amino acids. The CDR3 is CASSADRGYSPLHF. The CDR3 DNA reads as TGCGCCAGCAGCGCGGACAGGGGATATTCACCCCTCCACTTT.

V is TRBV19 and J is TRBJ1-6; D not resolved. This CDR3 has 14 residues. Germline V CDR1 and CDR2: LNHDA, SQIVND (reference sequence). The V and J ends lost 6 bases and 7 bases respectively, with 13 bases between them. In nucleotides, the CDR3 is TGTGCCAGTAGGCCTTATGACGGGAATTCACCCCTCCACTTT. Its protein product is CASRPYDGNSPLHF.

Points on this clone: The sample contains more than one DNA sequence encoding this CDR3. The chain joins TRBV7-9 to TRBJ1-4; TRBD1 is a possible D gene (5 bases). The germline gives CDR1 SEHNR, CDR2 FQNEAQ (reference sequence). Between the trimmed V and J ends, which lost 1 base and 4 bases, there was a span of 10 bases. This CDR3 comprises 15 residues. CDR3 protein: CASSLGDRSNEKLFF. CDR3 coding DNA: TGTGCCAGCAGCTTAGGTGACAGAAGTAATGAAAAACTGTTTTTT.

V is TRBV6-5 and J is TRBJ2-7; 8 nucleotides match TRBD1. Germline CDR1 reads MNHEY; CDR2 reads SVGAGI. The junction had 7 bases not matched to a gene; V was cut back by 6 bases and J by 0 bases. The CDR3 is 15 amino acids. The CDR3 nucleotides are TGTGCCAGCAGCTCGGGACAGGTCGACTCCTACGAGCAGTACTTC. Translated: CASSSGQVDSYEQYF.

This chain joins TRBV4-1 and TRBJ2-6; D is unresolved. The CDR3 totals 17 residues. CDR1 is MGHRA and CDR2 is YSYEKL in the germline V gene. Trimming shortened V by 2 bases and J by 0 bases, and 11 bases separated the two germline ends. The CDR3 is CASSQFGRPSGANVLTF. DNA of the CDR3: TGCGCCAGCAGCCAATTTGGACGGCCCTCTGGGGCCAACGTCCTGACTTTC.

The genes are TRBV7-2 and TRBJ1-3; tentatively, D is TRBD1 (5 bases). The CDR3 is 13 amino acids. The V end was cut by 5 bases, the J end by 6 bases, with 11 bases between. CDR1 and CDR2 from the germline V gene are SGHTA and FQGNSA. The CDR3 is CASSAGPVNTIYF. CDR3 coding DNA: TGTGCCAGCAGCGCGGGACCTGTAAACACCATATATTTT. The full variable domain, with the rest looked up from reference TRBV7-2 and TRBJ1-3, is GAGVSQSPSNKVTEKGKDVELRCDPISGHTALYWYRQSLGQGLEFLIYFQGNSAPDKSGLPSDRFSAERTGGSVSTLTIQRTQQEDSAVYLCASSAGPVNTIYFGEGSWLTVV.

This sequence joins TRBV5-4 and TRBJ2-7; 7 bases are a match to TRBD1. This CDR3 is built from 14 residues. V lost 4 bases and J lost 1; bases outside the gene matches: 5. Germline V gene data show CDR1 as SGHNT and CDR2 as YYREEE (reference sequence). CDR3 sequence: CASSTLDRSYEQYF. The CDR3 DNA reads TGTGCCAGCAGCACCTTGGACAGGTCCTACGAGCAGTACTTC.

The rearrangement uses TRBV11-2 and TRBJ2-7; tentative D call: TRBD1 (6 bases). Per the germline V gene, CDR1 is SGHAT and CDR2 is FQNNGV. This CDR3 has 13 amino acids. V lost 5 bases, J lost 6 bases, and 14 bases lay in between. The DNA for the CDR3 is TGTGCCAGCAGCCCTATCAGGGGCGGCGAGCAGTACTTC. Translating it yields CASSPIRGGEQYF.

The chain couples TRBV9 to TRBJ1-3, with D possibly matching TRBD1 (6 bases). The CDR3 runs 13 residues. V gave up 3 bases and J gave up 2 bases, with 6 bases separating them. CDR1 SGDLS and CDR2 YYNGEE come from the germline V gene. The CDR3 loop is CASSAGAGNTIYF. The CDR3 nucleotides read TGTGCCAGCAGCGCAGGGGCTGGAAACACCATATATTTT.